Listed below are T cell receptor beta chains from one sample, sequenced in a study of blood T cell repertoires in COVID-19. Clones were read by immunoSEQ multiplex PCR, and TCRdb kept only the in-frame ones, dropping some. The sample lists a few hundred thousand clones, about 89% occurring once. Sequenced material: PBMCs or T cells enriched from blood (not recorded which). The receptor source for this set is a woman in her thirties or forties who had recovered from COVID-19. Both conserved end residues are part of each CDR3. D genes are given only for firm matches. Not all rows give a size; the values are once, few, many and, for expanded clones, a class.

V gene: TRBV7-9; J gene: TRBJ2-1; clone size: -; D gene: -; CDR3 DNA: TGTGCCAGCAATGGGGCGGGGTGGTACAATGAGCAGTTCTTC; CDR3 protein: CASNGAGWYNEQFF
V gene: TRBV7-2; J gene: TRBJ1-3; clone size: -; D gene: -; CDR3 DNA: TGTGCCAGCAGCTTAAACCCAGAAACCTCTGGAAACACCATATATTTT; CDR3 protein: CASSLNPETSGNTIYF
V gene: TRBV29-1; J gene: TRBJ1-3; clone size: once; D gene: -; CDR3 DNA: TGCAGCGCTAGACAGGTTTCTGGAAACACCATATATTTT; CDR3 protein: CSARQVSGNTIYF
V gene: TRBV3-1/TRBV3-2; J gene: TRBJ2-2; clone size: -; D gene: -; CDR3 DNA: TGTGCCAGCAGCCCCGCTGGAGGGGCCACCGGGGAGCTGTTTTTT; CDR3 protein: CASSPAGGATGELFF
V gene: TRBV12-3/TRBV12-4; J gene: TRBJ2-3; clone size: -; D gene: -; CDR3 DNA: TGTGCCAGCGACTCGGGGGACACAGATACGCAGTATTTT; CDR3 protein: CASDSGDTDTQYF
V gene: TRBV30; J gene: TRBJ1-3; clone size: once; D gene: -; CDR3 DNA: TGTGCCTGGACCCCACTTGGGCCTGGAAACACCATATATTTT; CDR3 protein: CAWTPLGPGNTIYF
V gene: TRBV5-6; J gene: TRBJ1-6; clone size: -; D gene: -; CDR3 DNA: TGTGCCAGCAGCCCCCCAACTAATTTACCCCTCCACTTT; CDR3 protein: CASSPPTNLPLHF
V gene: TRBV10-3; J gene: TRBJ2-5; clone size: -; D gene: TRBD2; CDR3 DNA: TGTGCCATCAGCGGGACTAGCGGGAGGGAAGAGACCCAGTACTTC; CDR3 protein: CAISGTSGREETQYF
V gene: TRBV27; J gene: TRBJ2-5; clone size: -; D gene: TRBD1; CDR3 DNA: TGTGCCAGCAGTTTATCGGGACAGGGGGGCCAAGAGACCCAGTACTTC; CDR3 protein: CASSLSGQGGQETQYF
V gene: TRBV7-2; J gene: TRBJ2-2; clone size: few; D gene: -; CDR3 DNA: TGTGCCAGCAGCTCCCCAGTTGTCAGGAACACCGGGGAGCTGTTTTTT; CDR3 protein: CASSSPVVRNTGELFF
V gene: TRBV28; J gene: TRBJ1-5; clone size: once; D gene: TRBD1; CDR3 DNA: TGTGCCAGCAGTTTGTCTACAGGGGGCAATCAGCCCCAGCATTTT; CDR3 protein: CASSLSTGGNQPQHF
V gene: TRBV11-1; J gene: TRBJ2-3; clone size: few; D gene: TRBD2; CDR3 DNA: TGTGCCAGCAGCTTAGGACTAGCGGGAGATACGCAGTATTTT; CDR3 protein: CASSLGLAGDTQYF
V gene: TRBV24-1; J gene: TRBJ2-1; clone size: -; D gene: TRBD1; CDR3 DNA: TGTGCCACCAGTTTGGACAGGGGACATGAGCAGTTCTTC; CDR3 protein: CATSLDRGHEQFF
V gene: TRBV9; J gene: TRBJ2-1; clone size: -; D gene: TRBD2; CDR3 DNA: TGTGCCAGCAGCGTAGTAAGAGGACTAGCGGGAGATGAGCAGTTCTTC; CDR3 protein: CASSVVRGLAGDEQFF
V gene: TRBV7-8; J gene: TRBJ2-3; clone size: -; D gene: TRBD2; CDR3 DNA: TGTGCCAGCAGCTCCCGGGGTCCGGGACTAGCGGGTCTCACAGATACGCAGTATTTT; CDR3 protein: CASSSRGPGLAGLTDTQYF
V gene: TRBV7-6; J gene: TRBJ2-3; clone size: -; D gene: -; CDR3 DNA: TGTGCCAGCAGCCGGTGGGGGCGCACAGATACGCAGTATTTT; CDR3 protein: CASSRWGRTDTQYF
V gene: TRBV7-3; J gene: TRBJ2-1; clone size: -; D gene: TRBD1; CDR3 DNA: TGTGCCAGCAGATTCCGCCCCGGGACAGGGGGTCGGGATGAGCAGTTCTTC; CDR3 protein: CASRFRPGTGGRDEQFF
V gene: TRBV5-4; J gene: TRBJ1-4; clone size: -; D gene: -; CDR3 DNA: TGTGCCAGCAGCTTACAGGGTGAAAAACTGTTTTTT; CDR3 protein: CASSLQGEKLFF
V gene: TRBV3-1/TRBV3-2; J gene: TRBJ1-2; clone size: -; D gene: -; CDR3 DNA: TGTGCCAGCAGCCAGGGCGGGGGCTACACCTTC; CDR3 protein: CASSQGGGYTF
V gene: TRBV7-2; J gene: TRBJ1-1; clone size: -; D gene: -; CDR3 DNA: TGTGCCAGCAGCCCAACAGGGTACGGGGCGAACACTGAAGCTTTCTTT; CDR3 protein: CASSPTGYGANTEAFF
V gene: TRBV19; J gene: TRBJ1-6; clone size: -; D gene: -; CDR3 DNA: TGTGCCAGTAGTAAGGGGTCCGTCCGGGATAATTCACCCCTCCACTTT; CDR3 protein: CASSKGSVRDNSPLHF
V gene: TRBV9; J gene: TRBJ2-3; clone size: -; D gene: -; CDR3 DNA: TGTGCCAGCAGCTTCCGAGCGAGCACAGATACGCAGTATTTT; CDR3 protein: CASSFRASTDTQYF
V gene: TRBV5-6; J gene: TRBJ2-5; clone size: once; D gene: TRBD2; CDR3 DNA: TGTGCCAGCAGCTTGGGACTAGCTGGCCAAGAGACCCAGTACTTC; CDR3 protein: CASSLGLAGQETQYF
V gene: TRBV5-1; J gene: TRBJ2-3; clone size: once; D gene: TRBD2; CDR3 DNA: TGCGCCAGCAGCTTGATCGGGACTAGCGGCACAGATACGCAGTATTTT; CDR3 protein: CASSLIGTSGTDTQYF
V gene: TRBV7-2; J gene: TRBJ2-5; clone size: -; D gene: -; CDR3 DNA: TGTGCCAGCAGACGGAGGGGCTTAAAAGAGACCCAGTACTTC; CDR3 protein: CASRRRGLKETQYF
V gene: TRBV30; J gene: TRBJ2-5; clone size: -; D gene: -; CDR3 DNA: TGTGCCTGGAGTGTCCAGAAAGAGACCCAGTACTTC; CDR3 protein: CAWSVQKETQYF
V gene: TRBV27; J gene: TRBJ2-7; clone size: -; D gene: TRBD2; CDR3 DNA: TGTGCCAGCAGTCGGGCGCTAGCGGGAGTGGACGAGCAGTACTTC; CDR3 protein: CASSRALAGVDEQYF
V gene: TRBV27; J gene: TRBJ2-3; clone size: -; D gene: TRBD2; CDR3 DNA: TGTGCCAGCAGTTTATCGCGGGGGGCCGGCACAGATACGCAGTATTTT; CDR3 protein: CASSLSRGAGTDTQYF
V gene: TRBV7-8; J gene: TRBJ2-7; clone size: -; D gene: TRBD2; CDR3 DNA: TGTGCCAGCAGCTTAGGGGCGGGAGTAGTTTACGAGCAGTACTTC; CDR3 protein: CASSLGAGVVYEQYF
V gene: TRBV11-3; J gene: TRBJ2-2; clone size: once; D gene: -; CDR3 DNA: TGTGCCAGCAGCTTAGATTCGCTAGCCGGGGAGCTGTTTTTT; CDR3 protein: CASSLDSLAGELFF
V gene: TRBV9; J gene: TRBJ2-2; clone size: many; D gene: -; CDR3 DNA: TGTGCCAGCAGCCCCGGCGGCACCGGGGAGCTGTTTTTT; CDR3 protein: CASSPGGTGELFF
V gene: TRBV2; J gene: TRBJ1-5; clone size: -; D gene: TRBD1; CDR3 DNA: TGTGCCAGCAGTGAATTTACAGGGGGCATGGGGAATCAGCCCCAGCATTTT; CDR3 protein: CASSEFTGGMGNQPQHF
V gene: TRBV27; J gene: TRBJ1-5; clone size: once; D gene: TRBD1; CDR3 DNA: TGTGCCAGCAGTATGACAGGGAATCAGCCCCAGCATTTT; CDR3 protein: CASSMTGNQPQHF
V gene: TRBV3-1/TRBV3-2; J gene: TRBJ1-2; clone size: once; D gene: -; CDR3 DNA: TGTGCCAGCAGCGATACGGGGGGCTCCTATGGCTACACCTTC; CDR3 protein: CASSDTGGSYGYTF
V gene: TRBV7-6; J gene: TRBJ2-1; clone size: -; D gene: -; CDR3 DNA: TGTGCCAGCAGCTTAGCGAGCGGACTTTACAATGAGCAGTTCTTC; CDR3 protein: CASSLASGLYNEQFF
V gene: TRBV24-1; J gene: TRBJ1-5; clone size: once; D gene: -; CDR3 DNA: TGTGCCACCAGTGATACGGGTAGCAATCAGCCCCAGCATTTT; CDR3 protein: CATSDTGSNQPQHF
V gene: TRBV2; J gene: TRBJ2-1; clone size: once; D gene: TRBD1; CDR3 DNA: TGTGCCAGCAGTGAGGACAGGGGTCGGAATGAGCAGTTCTTC; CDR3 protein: CASSEDRGRNEQFF
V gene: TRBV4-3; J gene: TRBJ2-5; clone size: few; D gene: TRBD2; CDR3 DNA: TGCGCCAGCAGCCAAGCAGTAGCGGGGGGCTACCAAGAGACCCAGTACTTC; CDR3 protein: CASSQAVAGGYQETQYF
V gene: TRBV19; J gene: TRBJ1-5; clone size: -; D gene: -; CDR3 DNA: TGTGCCAGTAGTATAGGGGGGACATCCCTTAATCAGCCCCAGCATTTT; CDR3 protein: CASSIGGTSLNQPQHF
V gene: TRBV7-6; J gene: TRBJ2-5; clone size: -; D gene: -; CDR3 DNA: TGTGCCAGCAGCTTAGGACAGATTGGAGTAGAGACCCAGTACTTC; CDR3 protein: CASSLGQIGVETQYF
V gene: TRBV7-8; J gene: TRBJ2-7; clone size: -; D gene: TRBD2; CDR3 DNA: TGTGCCAGCAGCTCTCTACTAGCGGGAGAAAGGTGGGAGCAGTACTTC; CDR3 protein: CASSSLLAGERWEQYF
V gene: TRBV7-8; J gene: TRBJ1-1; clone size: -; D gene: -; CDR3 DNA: TGTGCCAGCAGCTTAGTTAAGGGCCTCCGGGGGACTGAAGCTTTCTTT; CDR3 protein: CASSLVKGLRGTEAFF
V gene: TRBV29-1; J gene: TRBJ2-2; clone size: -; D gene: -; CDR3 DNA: TGCAGCGTTGCATGGGGCGTGGGGGAGCTGTTTTTT; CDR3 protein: CSVAWGVGELFF
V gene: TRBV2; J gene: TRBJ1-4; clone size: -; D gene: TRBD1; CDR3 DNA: TGTGCCAGCAGTGATCGACAGGGAGGCGAAAAACTGTTTTTT; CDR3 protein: CASSDRQGGEKLFF
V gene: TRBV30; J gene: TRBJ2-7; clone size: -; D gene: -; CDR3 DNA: TGTGCCGGGCGGGAAAAGAACTACGAGCAGTACTTC; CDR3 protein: CAGREKNYEQYF